The rows below give T cell receptor beta chains drawn from one sample of a study of T-cell memory formation after mild COVID-19. TCRdb called the 5' RACE reads again in MiXCR, with one record for every CDR3 protein. The sample records 550,000 to 650,000 distinct CDR3 sequences, approximately 15% being singletons. The sample was PBMCs or a T cell subset sorted from them (not recorded which). These receptors were collected from an adult woman who had mild COVID-19 (a few samples of this study predate the infection). Cell type and time point are not known. Both conserved end residues are part of each CDR3. Fields, in order: J gene, D gene, clone size, V gene, CDR3 DNA, CDR3 protein. A D gene is named only where the DNA matches it firmly. Rows give clone size only sometimes, using once, few, many, or a class for an expanded clone.

>TRBJ2-7|TRBD1|.|TRBV20-1
TGCAGTGCTAGAGTACCAGGGGGCATCTCCTACGAGCAGTACTTC
CSARVPGGISYEQYF
>TRBJ2-5|.|.|TRBV30
TGTGCCTGGAGTAGCCAGACAGGACCCCAAGAGACCCGGTACTTC
CAWSSQTGPQETRYF
>TRBJ1-2|.|.|TRBV12-3/TRBV12-4
.
CASSSGGTVLRGYTF
>TRBJ2-3|.|.|TRBV20-1
TGCAGTGCTATCGATGGCACTAGTATCACAGATACGCAGTATTTT
CSAIDGTSITDTQYF
>TRBJ2-5|TRBD1|few|TRBV27
TGTGCCAGCAGTTTATCCGACAGGGGGCACGCGTCCCAGTACTTC
CASSLSDRGHASQYF
>TRBJ1-1|.|few|TRBV11-2
TGTGCCAGCAGCTCCACAAGGAGACGGATTAACACTGAAGCTTTCTTT
CASSSTRRRINTEAFF
>TRBJ2-7|.|.|TRBV12-3/TRBV12-4
TGTGCCAGCAGCCTAACTCAGGGGGGAAGCGACGAGCAGTACTTC
CASSLTQGGSDEQYF
>TRBJ2-1|.|.|TRBV5-6
TGTGCCAGCAGCTTGGCAGGGGACTCCTACAATGAGCAGTTCTTC
CASSLAGDSYNEQFF
>TRBJ2-3|TRBD1|few|TRBV7-9
TGTGCCAGCAGCCAGTCCGGGACAGTGGGCACAGATACGCAGTATTTT
CASSQSGTVGTDTQYF
>TRBJ1-6|TRBD1|few|TRBV12-3/TRBV12-4
TGTGCCAGCAGTTTTAGGGGACAGTCATCACCCCTCCACTTT
CASSFRGQSSPLHF
>TRBJ1-2|.|few|TRBV6-2/TRBV6-3
TGTGCCAGCAGTCTTCCACGGGTGATCTATGGCTACACCTTC
CASSLPRVIYGYTF
>TRBJ2-1|.|few|TRBV2
TGTGCCAGCGGTCTAGCGAGGGGACACAATGAGCAGTTCTTC
CASGLARGHNEQFF
>TRBJ2-3|TRBD1|.|TRBV20-1
TGCAGTGCTAGGGGGCCGACAGGGTACACAGATACGCAGTATTTT
CSARGPTGYTDTQYF
>TRBJ2-2|TRBD2|few|TRBV5-1
TGCGCCAGCAGCCGGACCTTAGCGGGAGGGACCGGGGAGCTGTTTTTT
CASSRTLAGGTGELFF
>TRBJ2-2|TRBD1|few|TRBV6-2/TRBV6-3
TGTGCCAGCAGGAAGGGACAGACAAACACCGGGGAGCTGTTTTTT
CASRKGQTNTGELFF
>TRBJ2-1|TRBD2|.|TRBV3-1
TGTGCCAGCAGCCAAGAGGGGACTAGGAATGAGCAGTTCTTC
CASSQEGTRNEQFF
>TRBJ2-7|.|few|TRBV20-1
TGCAGTGCTCCCAGACGTTCCTACGAGCAGTACTTC
CSAPRRSYEQYF
>TRBJ2-2|.|many|TRBV29-1
TGCAGCGTTGAACACAGGGCAGGCACCGGGGAGCTGTTTTTT
CSVEHRAGTGELFF
>TRBJ2-1|.|few|TRBV5-5
TGTGCCAGCAGCTTTATAGCTCGAAGCTCTAATGAGCAGTTCTTC
CASSFIARSSNEQFF
>TRBJ2-1|.|.|TRBV5-1
TGCGCCAGCAGCTTGGCCTATTCGGAGAATGAGCAGTTCTTC
CASSLAYSENEQFF
>TRBJ1-1|.|few|TRBV5-1
TGCGCCAGCAGCTTGTCGACTACAGGGCTGAACACTGAAGCTTTCTTT
CASSLSTTGLNTEAFF
>TRBJ1-5|.|few|TRBV27
TGTGCCAGCAGTCTAGGGACTCTTGGGAATCAGCCCCAGCATTTT
CASSLGTLGNQPQHF
>TRBJ2-1|TRBD2|few|TRBV29-1
TGCAGCGTTGAACACGGCCAACTAGCGGACTACAATGAGCAGTTCTTC
CSVEHGQLADYNEQFF
>TRBJ1-3|.|few|TRBV4-1
TGCGCCAGCAGCCTCAGGGCGGAACAGGTTGGAAACACCATATATTTT
CASSLRAEQVGNTIYF
>TRBJ1-2|TRBD1|.|TRBV30
TGTGCCTTAAGGACAGGGCGGCATGGCTACACCTTC
CALRTGRHGYTF
>TRBJ1-4|.|few|TRBV2
TGTGCCAGCAGTGTAAGGGGCCTCAATGAAAAACTGTTTTTT
CASSVRGLNEKLFF
>TRBJ2-2|TRBD1|many|TRBV4-3
TGCGCCAGCAGCCAAGAGAAGATGGGACAGCACACCGGGGAGCTGTTTTTT
CASSQEKMGQHTGELFF
>TRBJ2-2|TRBD1|.|TRBV25-1
TGTGCCAGCAGTGTTCAGACAGGGCTGGACACCGGGGAGCTGTTTTTT
CASSVQTGLDTGELFF
>TRBJ1-3|.|.|TRBV6-5
TGTGCCAGCAGTTATCACGGGACGGCCTCTGGAAACACCATATATTTT
CASSYHGTASGNTIYF
>TRBJ2-7|TRBD2|once|TRBV15
TGTGCCACCAGCAGAGTAGGCGGGAGTGCCTACGAGCAGTACTTC
CATSRVGGSAYEQYF
>TRBJ1-1|TRBD1|.|TRBV27
TGTGCCAGCAGTTATGACAGGGGGCTCACTGAAGCTTTCTTT
CASSYDRGLTEAFF
>TRBJ1-6|TRBD1|few|TRBV6-5
TGTGCCAGCACCCGGACAGGGGGACTCAATTCACCCCTCCACTTT
CASTRTGGLNSPLHF
>TRBJ2-1|.|few|TRBV30
TGTGCCTGGAGCGTACGCCTAGCGAAGGATGAGCAGTTCTTC
CAWSVRLAKDEQFF
>TRBJ2-3|TRBD1|.|TRBV15
TGTGCCACCAGCAGGGGACAGGGGAAGACAGATACGCAGTATTTT
CATSRGQGKTDTQYF
>TRBJ2-1|.|few|TRBV3-1
TGTGCCAGCAGCCACCAACTAGCTAATGAGCAGTTCTTC
CASSHQLANEQFF
>TRBJ2-6|.|many|TRBV24-1
TGTGCCACCAGTGGCAGGATCGGCCTCTCTGGGGCCAACGTCCTGACTTTC
CATSGRIGLSGANVLTF
>TRBJ2-7|TRBD1|few|TRBV6-5
TGTGCCAGCAGTTCATCTCCGGGAACAGGGGCCTCCGAGCAGTACTTC
CASSSSPGTGASEQYF